This TCR beta chain was profiled in a study of OX40 agonist ivuxolimab in advanced cancers. About this clone itself: As yet, its antigen is unknown.

Regarding the study as a whole: CD8+ T cells showed, on average, more clonal expansion than CD4+ cells.

TCRdb's table, derived via immunoSEQ multiplex PCR, lists solely in-frame clones and lacks some. The profile shows around 69,000 clones, around nine tenths of them singletons. The CDR3 has 19 residues. From germline, CDR1 is LNHDA and CDR2 SQIVND (reference sequence). The J segment lost 0 bases and the V segment lost 3 bases, leaving 13 bases of the junction unmatched. This TCR came from an adult with an advanced solid tumor such as melanoma, head and neck, liver or kidney cancer. V usage is TRBV19 and J usage is TRBJ2-1; 8 bases are shared with TRBD2. Sequencing used CD4+ or CD8+ T cells sorted from blood, obtained in a trial of the OX40 agonist ivuxolimab. CDR3 nucleotides: TGTGCCAGTAGTATTGAGGCCCCTAGCGGGCAGATCTCCTACAATGAGCAGTTCTTC. Amino acids: CASSIEAPSGQISYNEQFF.